This T cell receptor beta chain was found in a study of blood T cell repertoires in COVID-19. Those enrolled, adults aged roughly 18 to 100 years, came from about 24 US areas. Original handling: It was from reference gene primer amplification that nucleated cell counts were estimated. Here immunoSEQ multiplex PCR was the method, and the copy in TCRdb shows in-frame clones only, minus some. The V and J calls and the clone size are those of that table, but D and trimming were determined from the DNA. The sample gives 330,000 or so clones, 88% of which show up once; about 0.94% is in the top ten. V trimming: 3 bases; J trimming: 0 bases; junction bases outside the gene matches: 8. The CDR3 consists of 17 residues. The germline V gene has CDR1 LGHDT and CDR2 YNNKEL (reference sequence).

This chain links TRBV3-1 (or the pseudogene TRBV3-2) with TRBJ2-7; 10 bases align to TRBD2. The sequence derives from a woman in her twenties or thirties who had been exposed to COVID-19. Sequenced sample: PBMCs or T cells enriched from blood (not recorded which). Written as DNA, the CDR3 is TGTGCCAGCAGCCAGCTCGGACTAGCGGTAAGCTCCTACGAGCAGTACTTC. The encoded protein is CASSQLGLAVSSYEQYF.